The clone carrying this T cell receptor (beta chain) came up many times. This entry is derived from a study of T-cell memory formation after mild COVID-19. With V trimmed by 3 bases and J by 4 bases, 7 bases remained unmatched. The CDR3 is 15 amino acids. Germline CDR1 DFQATT, CDR2 SNEGSKA (reference sequence). TCRdb reprocessed the 5' RACE reads with MiXCR, giving one entry per CDR3 protein. The sample shows hundreds of thousands of distinct CDR3 sequences, roughly an eighth of them seen only once. This TCR was recovered from a man aged 18 to 35 who had mild COVID-19 (a few samples of this study predate the infection). Cell type and time point are not known. The chain has TRBV20-1 and TRBJ2-1; 9 positions agree with TRBD2. Sequencing input: PBMCs or a T cell subset sorted from them (not recorded which). CDR3 nucleotides: TGCAGTGCTAGTCGGCTAGCGGGGAGGTACAATGAGCAGTTCTTC. Protein: CSASRLAGRYNEQFF.